This T cell receptor (beta chain) comes out of a study of vaccination and CD4 T cells after COVID-19. Study context: After nasal swab PCR-confirmed SARS-CoV-2, under 10 convalescents had mild disease and one severe. Findings and caveats of the study: From around 20 to 38, the median of SARS-CoV-2-reactive clonotypes rose without reaching significance. Among those convalescent, a median around 89% of reactive clones emerged solely post-vaccination. Convalescent patients' vaccine-specific clones were spike mono-reactive in 304 of 307 cases.

V was trimmed by 5 bases and J by 5 bases, leaving 16 bases between them. The CDR3 runs 14 residues. The V gene's germline CDR1 is SGHNT and CDR2 YENEEA. A single count supports this clonotype. The antigen is undetermined. One entry per CDR3 protein results from TCRdb running MiXCR on the PCR reads. The repertoire holds around 16,000 distinct CDR3 sequences, with roughly two thirds as singletons. The source is a human donor who had recovered from COVID-19. The input for sequencing was CD4+ T cells from blood, taken after SARS-CoV-2 vaccination. The rearrangement links TRBV11-3 to TRBJ2-7; no clear D. The CDR3 nucleotides are TGTGCCAGCAGCCCCCCCGGCACTCGGGACGAGCAGTACTTC. It is translated as CASSPPGTRDEQYF.